The present TCR beta chain was sequenced within a study of spatial heterogeneity in lung cancer. Every TCR cDNA molecule carried a tag that served as a unique molecular identifier. TCRdb re-called the 5' RACE reads with MiXCR, one entry per CDR3 protein. The repertoire holds roughly 2,700 distinct CDR3 sequences, more than 8.5% seen once, with roughly 21% in the top ten. The CDR3 is 18 amino acids. The germline V gene has CDR1 SGHAT and CDR2 FQDESV (reference sequence). Trimming took 7 bases from V and 3 from J; bases not matched to a gene: 17. By sample share, this clonotype is medium-sized (0.01 to 0.1%). The time point: sample taken at primary tumor resection. Samples were obtained from approximately 76 donors, all untreated early-stage non-small cell lung cancer patients. Researchers sequenced whole RNA taken from tumor, nontumor lung or frozen PBMC without sorting.

The rearrangement joins TRBV11-1 to TRBJ2-2; 7 bases agree with TRBD2. The sequence was collected from a female donor with early-stage non-small cell lung cancer. Sequencing used normal lung tissue next to the tumor, obtained at surgery. CDR3: CASKAGTNPFGDTGELFF. CDR3 bases: TGTGCCAGCAAGGCAGGGACTAATCCCTTCGGGGACACCGGGGAGCTGTTTTTT.